What follows is one T cell receptor (beta chain) and its context. This entry belongs to a study of blood T cell repertoires in COVID-19. Study context: Samples representing acute and convalescent COVID-19 were sourced from the United States, Italy and Spain. T cells, B-cell-depleted T cells, or PBMCs provided the cDNA or gDNA that served as material.

Original data processing: It was from reference gene primer amplification that nucleated cell counts were estimated. Data came from immunoSEQ multiplex PCR; TCRdb stores just in-frame clones and leaves some out. The V and J calls and clone size were taken over from that table, and D and trimming were inferred from the DNA. The sample carries about 98,000 clones, less than 85% recorded once. Trimming removed 5 bases from V and 4 bases from J, with 8 bases in between. CDR1 is MNHEY and CDR2 is SVGEGT in the germline V gene. The CDR3 is made up of 12 amino acids. The rearrangement joins TRBV6-2 or TRBV6-3 to TRBJ1-1; possible D gene TRBD1, 5 bases. The clonotype comes from a man between 65 and 85 years old with active or convalescent COVID-19. The material sequenced was peripheral blood. CDR3 nucleotide sequence: TGTGCCAGCAGTCGGCAGGGCACTGAAGCTTTCTTT. Amino acids: CASSRQGTEAFF.